Listed here are 12 T cell receptor beta chains from one sample, sequenced in a study of T-cell reconstitution after alpha-beta-depleted transplantation in children. Molecular barcoding with unique molecular identifiers was used for the TCRbeta library. TCRdb itself ran the PCR reads through MiXCR, one entry per CDR3 protein. The table records 500,000 to 600,000 distinct CDR3 sequences, about a sixth of them present only once. Material: PBMCs from the stem cell graft donor, obtained from the stem cell graft. All receptors derive from a human donor who donated a stem cell graft to a child with acute lymphoblastic leukemia.

V gene TRBV4-2 combines with J gene TRBJ2-4; D may correspond to TRBD1 or TRBD2 (5 bases each). CDR1 is LGHNA and CDR2 is YNFKEQ in the germline V gene. Between the trimmed V and J ends, which lost 0 bases and 7 bases, there was a span of 10 bases. The CDR3 has 14 amino acids. The CDR3 bases are TGTGCCAGCAGCCAAGATTGGGGGACGAACATTCAGTACTTC. Residues: CASSQDWGTNIQYF.

The V gene is TRBV25-1, the J gene TRBJ1-2; 8 positions agree with TRBD1. The CDR3 has 15 amino acids. The V and J ends lost 3 bases and 4 bases, in that order; junction bases with no gene match: 7. The germline V gene encodes CDR1 MGHDK and CDR2 SYGVNS. CDR3 in DNA: TGTGCCAGCAGTGACTCAGACAGGGGACGCTATGGCTACACCTTC. It specifies CASSDSDRGRYGYTF.

This chain links TRBV20-1 with TRBJ1-2; D is uncertain. Trimming left V 0 bases short and J 1 base short, with 6 bases between. The CDR3 contains 13 residues. Per the germline V gene, CDR1 is DFQATT and CDR2 is SNEGSKA (reference sequence). CDR3 in amino acids: CSARDPSNYGYTF. The CDR3 DNA reads as TGCAGTGCTAGAGACCCCAGTAACTATGGCTACACCTTC.

The V call is TRBV2, the J call TRBJ2-1, with 7 bases fitting TRBD2. CDR1 and CDR2 (germline): SNHLY, FYNNEI. CDR3 length equals 15 residues. With 5 bases clipped from V and 2 bases from J, the junction kept 6 bases outside the gene matches. The CDR3 is CASSSGTITYNEQFF. The CDR3 DNA reads TGTGCCAGCAGTTCCGGGACTATCACCTACAATGAGCAGTTCTTC.

This clonotype was detected only a few times. V usage is TRBV7-9 and J usage is TRBJ1-1; D might be TRBD1 (5 bases). The CDR3 sequence is 14 residues long. V lost 5 bases to trimming and J lost 7 bases, with 17 bases between them. Germline V CDR1 and CDR2: SEHNR, FQNEAQ (reference sequence). The CDR3 spells CASSPVLGVLEAFF. The CDR3 region has the DNA TGTGCCAGCAGCCCAGTATTAGGGGTACTTGAAGCTTTCTTT.

The chain has TRBV29-1 and TRBJ2-5; D possibly corresponds to TRBD2 (6 bases). V was trimmed by 7 bases and J by 2 bases, leaving 11 bases between them. There are 12 residues in the CDR3. CDR1 SQVTM and CDR2 ANQGSEA come from the germline V gene. CDR3 amino acids: CSGKGLQETQYF. The CDR3 bases are TGCAGCGGGAAGGGACTTCAAGAGACCCAGTACTTC.

This clonotype was counted only a few times. The chain employs TRBV25-1 and TRBJ1-1; D ambiguous. The V gene lost 5 bases and the J gene lost 4 bases, with 5 bases spanning the gap. The germline CDR1 and CDR2 sequences are MGHDK and SYGVNS. This CDR3 comprises 11 residues. DNA for the CDR3: TGTGCCAGCAGTATAGCCACTGAAGCTTTCTTT. It codes for CASSIATEAFF.

The chain recombines TRBV4-1 with TRBJ2-5; TRBD2 matches 8 bases. Germline-derived CDR1 and CDR2 are MGHRA and YSYEKL. The CDR3 runs 16 residues. After removal of 0 bases from V and 5 bases from J, the junction contained 8 bases not matched to a gene. CDR3 sequence reads: CASSQESSGRRETQYF. The CDR3 region has the DNA TGCGCCAGCAGCCAAGAATCGAGCGGGAGACGGGAGACCCAGTACTTC.

The V and J genes are TRBV5-1 and TRBJ2-1; 7 positions match TRBD2. Trimming took 7 bases from V and 4 from J; bases not matched to a gene: 2. This CDR3 is built from 12 residues. Germline V gene lookup returns CDR1 SGHRS and CDR2 YFSETQ. The CDR3 bases are TGCGCCAGCGGACTAGATTACAATGAGCAGTTCTTC. It yields the protein CASGLDYNEQFF.

V usage is TRBV5-6 and J usage is TRBJ2-1, with 14 bases fitting TRBD2. Germline V gives CDR1 SGHDT, CDR2 YYEEEE. J was trimmed by 6 bases and V by 4 bases; bases with no gene match: 3. CDR3 size: 15 residues. The DNA for the CDR3 is TGTGCCAGCAGCGGGGGACTAGCGGGAGCCAATGAGCAGTTCTTC. It yields the protein CASSGGLAGANEQFF.

This clonotype has a handful of counts. The chain has TRBV27 and TRBJ2-7, with D possibly matching TRBD1 (5 bases). Between the trimmed V and J ends, which lost 3 bases and 0 bases, there was a span of 15 bases. The length of the CDR3 is 16 residues. Per germline, CDR1 MNHEY and CDR2 SMNVEV (reference sequence). CDR3 nucleotides: TGTGCCAGCAGTTTTGGGGCAGGGCCGAGCTCCTACGAGCAGTACTTC. This encodes CASSFGAGPSSYEQYF.

The chain uses TRBV12-3 or TRBV12-4 and TRBJ2-1, with D hard to call. V was trimmed by 3 bases and J by 4 bases, leaving 10 bases between them. This CDR3 has 14 residues. CDR3 sequence (DNA): TGTGCCAGCAGTTTCCTCACAGCTTACAATGAGCAGTTCTTC. This translates into CASSFLTAYNEQFF.